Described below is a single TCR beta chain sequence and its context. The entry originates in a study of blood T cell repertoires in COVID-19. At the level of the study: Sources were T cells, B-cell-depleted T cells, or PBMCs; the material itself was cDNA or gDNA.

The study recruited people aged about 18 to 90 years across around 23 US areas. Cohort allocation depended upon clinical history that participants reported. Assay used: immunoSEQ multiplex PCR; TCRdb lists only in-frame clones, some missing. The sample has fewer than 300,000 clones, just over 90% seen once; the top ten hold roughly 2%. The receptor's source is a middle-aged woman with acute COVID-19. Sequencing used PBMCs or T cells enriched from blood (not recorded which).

The CDR3 sequence is CASSPRQAEGNTIYF. The CDR3 DNA is TGTGCCAGCTCACCACGACAGGCAGAGGGAAACACCATATATTTT. The J gene is TRBJ1-3, the V gene TRBV18, with D possibly TRBD1 on 6 matching bases. The CDR3 is made up of 15 amino acids. Germline values: CDR1 KGHSH, CDR2 LQKENI. V lost 1 base to trimming and J lost 4 bases, with 11 bases between them. Supplemented by reference TRBV18 and TRBJ1-3, the full variable domain reads NAGVMQNPRHLVRRRGQEARLRCSPMKGHSHVYWYRQLPEEGLKFMVYLQKENIIDESGMPKERFSAEFPKEGPSILRIQQVVRGDSAAYFCASSPRQAEGNTIYFGEGSWLTVV.